The rows below give T cell receptor beta chains drawn from one sample of a study of control samples from healthy donors and cancer patients. Profiled with immunoSEQ multiplex PCR; TCRdb holds only in-frame clones, not every one. The sample contains 100,000 to 150,000 clones, roughly 90% of which appear only once. The material sequenced was blood. These receptors were collected from a woman between 45 and 60 years old in good health. The CDR3 runs from the conserved cysteine through the conserved F or W. A D gene is named only where the DNA matches it firmly. The size of a clone is reported for some rows only, either as once, few or many, or as a class for expanded clones.

CDR3aa,d_gene,j_gene,abundance,v_gene
CASSVQGNTEAFF,.,TRBJ1-1,.,TRBV3-1/TRBV3-2
CASSPPVRDTQYF,.,TRBJ2-3,.,TRBV28
CASAGQYNQPQHF,.,TRBJ1-5,.,TRBV6-5
CASSAGAMGGSSNQPQHF,.,TRBJ1-5,.,TRBV5-1
CASSVGTGTNTGELFF,TRBD1,TRBJ2-2,.,TRBV9
CASSSQGRRLYGYTF,TRBD1,TRBJ1-2,.,TRBV28
CASSRGGAGATDTQYF,TRBD2,TRBJ2-3,.,TRBV7-9
CASTPQVDGYTF,.,TRBJ1-2,.,TRBV28
CASSQEGTGGEKLFF,TRBD1,TRBJ1-4,.,TRBV4-1
CASSSGTGTGTSEQYF,.,TRBJ2-7,.,TRBV19
CARRDTEAFF,.,TRBJ1-1,.,TRBV19
CASSIDLPGTSTDTQYF,.,TRBJ2-3,.,TRBV19
CASSSQSTNYGYTF,.,TRBJ1-2,.,TRBV5-1
CASRPGTSGSGQETQYF,TRBD2,TRBJ2-5,.,TRBV5-1
CASSLRRGSNQPQHF,.,TRBJ1-5,once,TRBV27
CASSRRDSPTSSGNTIYF,TRBD1,TRBJ1-3,.,TRBV5-1
CAWSVQRNTEAFF,.,TRBJ1-1,.,TRBV30
CASSPTGFDEQFF,TRBD1,TRBJ2-1,.,TRBV3-1/TRBV3-2
CASSGYRGKGYGYTF,TRBD1,TRBJ1-2,.,TRBV9
CASSRTGPPGLELLRNTGELFF,TRBD2,TRBJ2-2,.,TRBV18
CASSLAVATEQYF,.,TRBJ2-7,.,TRBV7-2
CASMSPRAKLFF,.,TRBJ1-4,.,TRBV6-5
CASSLPRTSSYEQFF,TRBD2,TRBJ2-1,.,TRBV5-1
CASSEASLRGAGNTIYF,.,TRBJ1-3,.,TRBV6-1
CASSHGGGARNTGELFF,.,TRBJ2-2,.,TRBV11-2
CASKGRSSGNTIYF,.,TRBJ1-3,.,TRBV19
CASSSSGGAKNIQYF,TRBD2,TRBJ2-4,.,TRBV19
CASMGQTNYGYTF,.,TRBJ1-2,.,TRBV28
CSASRQLTGANVLTF,.,TRBJ2-6,.,TRBV20-1
CASSMGTTGTYGYTF,TRBD1,TRBJ1-2,.,TRBV19
CASSVVGGGTGELFF,.,TRBJ2-2,.,TRBV9
CASSQIASGPQHF,.,TRBJ1-5,.,TRBV12-3/TRBV12-4
CASSLGRNTEAFF,.,TRBJ1-1,.,TRBV5-1
CSASPGSAQYF,.,TRBJ2-3,.,TRBV20-1
CASSYSAGMAEAFF,.,TRBJ1-1,.,TRBV6-6
CASSIRQGMLNTEAFF,TRBD1,TRBJ1-1,few,TRBV19
CASSLKHTRSETQYF,.,TRBJ2-5,.,TRBV11-2
CASSLLWPSETYEQYF,.,TRBJ2-7,.,TRBV28
CASSLGGSATNEKLFF,.,TRBJ1-4,few,TRBV5-1
CASSQDISGDYGYTF,.,TRBJ1-2,.,TRBV4-1
CASSFRGPDQPQHF,TRBD1,TRBJ1-5,.,TRBV28
CASSKGGGSSEQYF,.,TRBJ2-7,.,TRBV21-1
CAWGRGMNYGYTF,TRBD1,TRBJ1-2,once,TRBV30
CASSLLGRTYNSPLHF,.,TRBJ1-6,.,TRBV28
CASSGTDTNEKLFF,.,TRBJ1-4,.,TRBV6-6
CASQKGGQTNTEAFF,.,TRBJ1-1,.,TRBV10-1
CSASLRRESGANVLTF,.,TRBJ2-6,.,TRBV20-1
CASNVDSTDTQYF,.,TRBJ2-3,.,TRBV6-5
CASSQGGSARSSGNTIYF,.,TRBJ1-3,.,TRBV3-1/TRBV3-2
CASSQGLAGGPNNEQFF,TRBD2,TRBJ2-1,.,TRBV4-1